This TCR beta chain originates from a study of control samples from healthy donors and cancer patients. Here immunoSEQ multiplex PCR was the method, and the copy in TCRdb shows in-frame clones only, minus some. The data hold more than 100,000 clones, with roughly 90% observed a single time. Per germline, CDR1 MDHEN and CDR2 SYDVKM. The CDR3 consists of 13 residues. The V end was cut by 4 bases, the J end by 0 bases, with 5 bases between. This clone appeared once. The chain combines TRBV28 with TRBJ2-3; D is unclear. The TCR comes from a man in his late teens or twenties in good health. Sequenced sample: blood. Written as DNA, the CDR3 is TGTGCCAGCAGTTCGGACAGCACAGATACGCAGTATTTT. As protein: CASSSDSTDTQYF.